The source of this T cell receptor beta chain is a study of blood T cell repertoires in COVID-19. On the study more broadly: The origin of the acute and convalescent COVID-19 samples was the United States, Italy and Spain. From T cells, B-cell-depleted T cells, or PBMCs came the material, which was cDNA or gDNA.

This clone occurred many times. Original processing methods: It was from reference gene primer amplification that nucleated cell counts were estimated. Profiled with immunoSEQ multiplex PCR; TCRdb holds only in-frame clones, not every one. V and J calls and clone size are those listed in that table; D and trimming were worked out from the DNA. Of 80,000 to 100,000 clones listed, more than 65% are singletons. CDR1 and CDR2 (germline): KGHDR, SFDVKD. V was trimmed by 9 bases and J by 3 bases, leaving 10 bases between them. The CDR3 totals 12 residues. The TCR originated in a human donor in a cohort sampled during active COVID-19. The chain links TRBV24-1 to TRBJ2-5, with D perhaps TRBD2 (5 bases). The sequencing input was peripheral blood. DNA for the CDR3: TGTGCCACCGGGAGCGAAGAAGAGACCCAGTACTTC. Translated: CATGSEEETQYF.